The rows below give T cell receptor beta chains drawn from one sample of a study of blood T cells in healthy people across ages. TCRdb analysed the 5' RACE reads with MiXCR anew, one entry per CDR3 protein. The table records about 570,000 distinct CDR3 sequences, 25% to 30% of them present only once. Sequencing was done on a sample of blood. These receptors were taken from a woman in her 70s in good health. The CDR3 runs from the conserved cysteine through the conserved F or W. The D gene is left open where the match is weak. The size entry is marked missing in some rows and otherwise reads once, few, many or a size class.

j_call v_call d_call clone_size cdr3_nt cdr3_aa
TRBJ2-2 TRBV24-1 . . TGTGCCACCAGTGATTTCTTTCCCGGGGAGCTGTTTTTT CATSDFFPGELFF
TRBJ2-7 TRBV13 . . TGTGCCAGCAGCCGACGGGTCCTATACGAGCAGTACTTC CASSRRVLYEQYF
TRBJ2-5 TRBV7-3 . few TGTGCCAGCAGCTTAATGGGGCGAAGGGGAGAGACCCAGTACTTC CASSLMGRRGETQYF
TRBJ1-2 TRBV4-3 . few TGCGCCAGCAGCCAAGACCCTGACCAGAGGTATGGCTACACCTTC CASSQDPDQRYGYTF
TRBJ2-5 TRBV20-1 . few TGCAGTGCTAACGGGGGGCGAATGTACCAAGAGACCCAGTACTTC CSANGGRMYQETQYF
TRBJ2-3 TRBV29-1 . few TGCAGCGTTGTAGCAGGGGACGTACGGTCCACAGATACGCAGTATTTT CSVVAGDVRSTDTQYF
TRBJ1-1 TRBV12-3/TRBV12-4 . . TGTGCCAGCAGTCCAGACCTGGGTGAGGTGAACACTGAAGCTTTCTTT CASSPDLGEVNTEAFF
TRBJ2-5 TRBV29-1 TRBD2 . TGCAGCGCCGGACTAGCGAACAAGCTGAAAGAGACCCAGTACTTC CSAGLANKLKETQYF
TRBJ1-2 TRBV7-9 . once TGTGCCAGCACATTCAATTACTATGGCTACACCTTC CASTFNYYGYTF
TRBJ2-7 TRBV28 . few TGTGCCAGCGGCTCGACAGTAACCTACGAGCAGTACTTC CASGSTVTYEQYF
TRBJ1-2 TRBV2 TRBD1 few TGTGCCAGCAGCGGGACAGGGTTCTTTCCCTTC CASSGTGFFPF
TRBJ1-1 TRBV5-1 . . TGCGCCAGCAGCTTGTCCTTAGTCAGTGGGACTGAAGCTTTCTTT CASSLSLVSGTEAFF
TRBJ2-7 TRBV12-3/TRBV12-4 . . TGTGCCAGCAGTTTAAAGGGGGGGCCCTACGAGCAGTACTTC CASSLKGGPYEQYF
TRBJ2-1 TRBV7-2 . . TGTGCCAGCAGCTTGACAACGGTTAGCTCGGCTGAGCAGTTCTTC CASSLTTVSSAEQFF
TRBJ2-6 TRBV27 . . TGTGCCAGCAGCTCGGTCTGGGCCAACGTCCTGACTTTC CASSSVWANVLTF
TRBJ2-4 TRBV5-1 . . TGCGCCAGCAGCTTGGGGGGCGGACTAGCCAAAAACATTCAGTACTTC CASSLGGGLAKNIQYF
TRBJ2-3 TRBV5-1 . few TGCGCCAGCAGCTTTGCCAGGGGCGGCACAGATACGCAGTATTTT CASSFARGGTDTQYF
TRBJ1-2 TRBV29-1 . . TGCAGCGTTGAGTCCAGGCTCTATGGCTACACCTTC CSVESRLYGYTF
TRBJ2-7 TRBV7-2 . few TGTGCCAGCAGCTTAGGGGGTGACGGCTACGAGCAGTACTTC CASSLGGDGYEQYF
TRBJ1-5 TRBV6-2/TRBV6-3 TRBD1 few TGTGCCACCGATGCCGGGACAGGGGCTCAGCCCCAGCATTTT CATDAGTGAQPQHF
TRBJ2-1 TRBV11-2 . . TGTGCCAGCAGCTCGATCGGCTCCTACAATGAGCAGTTCTTC CASSSIGSYNEQFF
TRBJ2-1 TRBV5-1 TRBD1 few TGCGCCAGCAGCCCAGGGACAGGGGGCACCCGCAATGAGCAGTTCTTC CASSPGTGGTRNEQFF
TRBJ2-7 TRBV4-1 . . TGCGCCAGCAGCCAAGAGGTCAGTTGGTACGAGCAGTACTTC CASSQEVSWYEQYF
TRBJ1-2 TRBV6-2/TRBV6-3 . few TGTGCCAGCAGCCCGGCGACATTGGGAGCCCCTGGCTATGGCTACACCTTC CASSPATLGAPGYGYTF
TRBJ1-2 TRBV28 . few TGTGCCAGCAGTTTGGTGGGGAGGGGCTACACCTTC CASSLVGRGYTF
TRBJ2-3 TRBV11-2 TRBD2 . TGTGCCACCGCAAGCGGGGCGGAAGATACGCAGTATTTT CATASGAEDTQYF
TRBJ2-4 TRBV24-1 . few TGTGCCACCAGAGACAGGAAAAACATTCAGTACTTC CATRDRKNIQYF
TRBJ2-7 TRBV6-1 . few TGTGCCAGCAGCGGGACCCGGGAGCAGTACTTC CASSGTREQYF
TRBJ2-7 TRBV20-1 TRBD2 few TGCAGTGCTAGAGGGCCCCTGGCGGGGGGTTCCTACGAGCAGTACTTC CSARGPLAGGSYEQYF
TRBJ2-3 TRBV4-3 . few TGCGCCAGCAGCCCCGACAGGTCGGAGACAGATACGCAGTATTTT CASSPDRSETDTQYF
TRBJ2-2 TRBV6-6 . . TGTGCCAGCAGTTACTCGCGCCAGGGCCCCGGGGAGCTGTTTTTT CASSYSRQGPGELFF
TRBJ1-1 TRBV5-1 . . TGCGCCAGCAGCGTTGACAGATCTGCCCCTGAAGCTTTCTTT CASSVDRSAPEAFF
TRBJ2-5 TRBV3-1 TRBD2 few TGTGCCAGCAACCAAACTAGCGGGTGCCAAGAGACCCAGTACTTC CASNQTSGCQETQYF
TRBJ2-3 TRBV11-2 . . TGTGCCAGCAGCTTAGGAGGGGCATTCAACACAGATACGCAGTATTTT CASSLGGAFNTDTQYF
TRBJ2-7 TRBV5-1 TRBD1 few TGCGCCAGCGCCATCCGACAGGGGGGCGAAGGAGGCGAGCAGTACTTC CASAIRQGGEGGEQYF
TRBJ2-7 TRBV7-2 . few TGTGCCAGCAGCTTAAGTACTATAGGGCAGTACTTC CASSLSTIGQYF
TRBJ2-1 TRBV29-1 TRBD2 . TGCAGCGTTGAACTAGCGGGGGTTGGTGAGCAGTTCTTC CSVELAGVGEQFF
TRBJ2-1 TRBV4-3 . . TGCGCCAGCAGCCAAGACCAGGTCTCCTACAATGAGCAGTTCTTC CASSQDQVSYNEQFF
TRBJ2-1 TRBV7-9 . few TGTGCCAGCAGTTACCCTTACGGGTCCGACAATGAGCAGTTCTTC CASSYPYGSDNEQFF
TRBJ2-3 TRBV7-3 . . TGTGCCAGCAGCCCGATGTCAGGCACAGATACGCAGTATTTT CASSPMSGTDTQYF
TRBJ2-3 TRBV24-1 TRBD2 few TGTGCCACCAGTGATTTAGCGGGGGGGCAAAGCACAGATACGCAGTATTTT CATSDLAGGQSTDTQYF
TRBJ2-1 TRBV4-2 . . TGTGCCAGCAGCCAAACAACCACAGGTTTCGATGAGCAGTTCTTC CASSQTTTGFDEQFF
TRBJ2-1 TRBV10-3 . few TGTGCCATCAGTGAGCCTATTACCGGGGGGCCACCCAATGAGCAGTTCTTC CAISEPITGGPPNEQFF
TRBJ2-1 TRBV5-1 . . TGCGCCAGCAGCTTGATGGGTGTTGGGGGTAATGAGCAGTTCTTC CASSLMGVGGNEQFF
TRBJ1-5 TRBV6-2/TRBV6-3 TRBD1 . TGTGCCAGCAGTTACTCGGGAGCGCGGGACAGCCAGCATTTT CASSYSGARDSQHF
TRBJ1-2 TRBV18 . few TGTGCCAGCTCACCAATCCTTGGGATGGGGGGCGAAGACTATGGCTACACCTTC CASSPILGMGGEDYGYTF
TRBJ1-4 TRBV7-8 TRBD1 few TGTGCCAGCAGCTTAAACAGGGGTGCAACTAATGAAAAACTGTTTTTT CASSLNRGATNEKLFF